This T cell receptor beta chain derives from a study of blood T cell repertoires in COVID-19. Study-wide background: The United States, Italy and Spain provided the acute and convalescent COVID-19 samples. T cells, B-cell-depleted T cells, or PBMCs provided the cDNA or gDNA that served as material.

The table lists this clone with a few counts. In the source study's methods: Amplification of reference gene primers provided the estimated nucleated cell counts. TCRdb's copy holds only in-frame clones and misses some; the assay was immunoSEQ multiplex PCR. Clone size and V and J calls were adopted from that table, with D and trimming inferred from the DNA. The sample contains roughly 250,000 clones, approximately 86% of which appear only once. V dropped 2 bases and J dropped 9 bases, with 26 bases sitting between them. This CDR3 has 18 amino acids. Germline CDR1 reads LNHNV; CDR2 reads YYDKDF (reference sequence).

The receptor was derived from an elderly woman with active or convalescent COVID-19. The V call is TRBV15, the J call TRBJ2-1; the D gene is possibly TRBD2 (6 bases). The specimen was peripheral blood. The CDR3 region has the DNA TGTGCCACCAGCAGACATCCTGATTGGGCGGAGGGCCTAAGTGAGCAGTTCTTC. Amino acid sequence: CATSRHPDWAEGLSEQFF.